This TCR beta chain is drawn from a study of cytomegalovirus exposure and HLA in healthy donors. The CDR3 consists of 12 residues. V lost 8 bases, J lost 3 bases, and 4 bases stayed unmatched. Germline CDR1 MNHEY, CDR2 SVGAGI. The method was immunoSEQ multiplex PCR; TCRdb's version includes in-frame clones alone and lacks a portion of them. The table records roughly 300,000 clones, approximately 90% of them present only once. The study's findings and limits: Researchers reported that a few CMV-associated chains were confirmed in vitro as CMV antigen-specific. Despite most TCR sequences being rare, some public TCRs occurred in many donors.

This clone appeared once. What it binds is not known. Among the roughly 120 subjects of the validation cohort, separate from the roughly 670-subject first cohort, were the donors. Sequencing was carried out using PBMCs. The clonotype was recovered from a woman in her thirties in good health and CMV-seropositive. The chain is built from TRBV6-5 and TRBJ2-7, with 7 bases identical to TRBD1. CDR3 coding DNA: TGTGCCAGCCGGCGACAGGGCTACGAGCAGTACTTC. Protein: CASRRQGYEQYF.